A selection of T cell receptor beta chains follows, all from one sample in a study of blood T cell repertoires in COVID-19. Assay: immunoSEQ multiplex PCR; the TCRdb copy retains only in-frame clones and omits some. The sample records tens of thousands of clones, over 75% being singletons. The sequencing input was peripheral blood. All receptors come from a human donor in a cohort sampled during active COVID-19. CDR3s include the opening cysteine and the closing phenylalanine or tryptophan. D genes are given only for firm matches. Clone sizes are given selectively: once, few, many, or a class where the clone is expanded.

>-|TRBV10-3|TRBJ2-5|-
CAISGGSRETQYF
TGTGCCATCAGTGGCGGCAGTAGAGAGACCCAGTACTTC
>TRBD1|TRBV4-1|TRBJ1-3|many
CASSRTIIRGPGNTIYF
TGCGCCAGCAGCCGCACCATCATTAGGGGGCCTGGAAACACCATATATTTT
>-|TRBV28|TRBJ1-4|-
CASSLKGGTNEKLFF
TGTGCCAGCAGTTTAAAAGGGGGAACTAATGAAAAACTGTTTTTT
>-|TRBV6-5|TRBJ2-7|-
CASNPTAVEYEQYF
TGTGCCAGCAATCCAACAGCGGTGGAATACGAGCAGTACTTC
>-|TRBV2|TRBJ2-5|many
CASGRGSLYQETQYF
TGTGCCAGCGGTCGGGGATCGCTATACCAAGAGACCCAGTACTTC
>-|TRBV19|TRBJ1-2|-
CASTPRLGANYDYTF
TGTGCCAGTACCCCCCGTTTGGGTGCTAACTATGACTACACCTTC
>-|TRBV28|TRBJ2-7|once
CASRGDSPGYEQYF
TGTGCCAGCAGGGGGGACTCGCCGGGCTACGAGCAGTACTTC
>-|TRBV5-6|TRBJ1-1|-
CASNRANTEAFF
TGTGCCAGTAACAGGGCGAACACTGAAGCTTTCTTT
>-|TRBV5-1|TRBJ2-2|-
CASSPGPPGELFF
TGCGCCAGCAGCCCTGGCCCTCCCGGGGAGCTGTTTTTT
>-|TRBV5-1|TRBJ2-5|-
CASSSQGETQYF
TGCGCCAGCAGCTCACAGGGCGAGACCCAGTACTTC
>TRBD1|TRBV5-5|TRBJ1-2|-
CASTVGQGYGYTF
TGTGCCAGCACGGTCGGACAGGGCTATGGCTACACCTTC
>TRBD1|TRBV3-1/TRBV3-2|TRBJ1-1|-
CASSHWDRAAEAFF
TGTGCCAGCAGCCACTGGGACAGGGCGGCTGAAGCTTTCTTT
>TRBD2|TRBV18|TRBJ2-7|-
CASSLGREEGQYF
TGTGCCAGCTCACTAGGACGGGAGGAAGGGCAGTACTTC
>TRBD2|TRBV10-3|TRBJ2-3|-
CAISEGLAGSTDTQYF
TGTGCCATCAGTGAGGGTCTAGCGGGGTCCACAGATACGCAGTATTTT
>TRBD1|TRBV7-3|TRBJ1-1|-
CASSLSRDSEAFF
TGTGCCAGCAGCTTAAGCCGGGACAGTGAAGCTTTCTTT
>-|TRBV7-2|TRBJ2-1|-
CASSSTPYSNEQFF
TGTGCCAGCAGCTCCACCCCTTACAGCAATGAGCAGTTCTTC
>TRBD1|TRBV5-1|TRBJ1-1|-
CASSLGGHGGGTEAFF
TGCGCCAGCAGCTTAGGGGGCCACGGTGGTGGCACTGAAGCTTTCTTT
>TRBD2|TRBV11-2|TRBJ2-5|-
CASSLGGSGERQTQYF
TGTGCCAGCAGCTTAGGAGGAAGCGGGGAACGGCAGACCCAGTACTTC
>-|TRBV4-2|TRBJ2-2|-
CASSQGFSIRGTGELFF
TGTGCCAGCAGCCAAGGTTTTAGCATCAGAGGGACCGGGGAGCTGTTTTTT
>TRBD1|TRBV18|TRBJ2-7|few
CASSLTDRAGEQYF
TGTGCCAGCTCACTTACGGACAGGGCTGGTGAGCAGTACTTC
>-|TRBV29-1|TRBJ1-4|-
CSAAGTEKLFF
TGCAGCGCCGCCGGGACAGAAAAACTGTTTTTT
>TRBD2|TRBV5-1|TRBJ2-3|-
CASTIAGRGTDTQYF
TGCGCCAGCACAATAGCGGGGCGCGGCACAGATACGCAGTATTTT